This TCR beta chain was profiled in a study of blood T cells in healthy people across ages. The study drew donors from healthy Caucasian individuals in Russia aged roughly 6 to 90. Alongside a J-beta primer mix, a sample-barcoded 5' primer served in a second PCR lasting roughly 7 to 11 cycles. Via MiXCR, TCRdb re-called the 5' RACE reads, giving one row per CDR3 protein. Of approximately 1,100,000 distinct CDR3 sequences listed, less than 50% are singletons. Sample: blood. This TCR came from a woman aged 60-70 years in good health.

This chain's CDR3 is CSARDRTGVFFYEQYF. Written as DNA, the CDR3 is TGCAGTGCTAGAGATCGGACAGGGGTGTTTTTCTACGAGCAGTACTTC. The V gene is TRBV20-1, the J gene TRBJ2-7, with TRBD1 matching over 9 bases. The CDR3 is 16 residues long. The trim removed 0 bases at V and 3 bases at J, leaving 9 bases unmatched. Germline values: CDR1 DFQATT, CDR2 SNEGSKA (reference sequence).